This is a list of T cell receptor beta chains from one sample in a study of T cell responses to AZD1222 COVID-19 vaccine. Some clones are missing from TCRdb's copy, which holds only in-frame ones; the method was immunoSEQ multiplex PCR. The sample contains 150,000 or so clones, about nine tenths of which appear only once. The material sequenced was peripheral blood, taken on day 0 of AZD1222 vaccination. Receptor source: an adult in good health. CDR3s include the opening cysteine and the closing phenylalanine or tryptophan. The D gene is left open where the match is weak. Where a row states a size, it is once, few, many or the class of an expanded clone; other rows omit it.

TRBJ1-6 TRBV28 . TRBD1 TGTGCCAGCAGTCCAGGGGGCTCCTATAATTCACCCCTCCACTTT CASSPGGSYNSPLHF
TRBJ1-5 TRBV5-1 . . TGCGCCAGCAGCTTGGATCCGGACTATCAGCCCCAGCATTTT CASSLDPDYQPQHF
TRBJ1-2 TRBV6-4 . . TGTGCCGCCTTAACAACGGCAAACCCTCGGGGGCCCTTC CAALTTANPRGPF
TRBJ1-1 TRBV11-2 . . TGTGCCAGCAGCCCGGCGACCATGAACACTGAAGCTTTCTTT CASSPATMNTEAFF
TRBJ1-1 TRBV2 . . TGTGCCAGCAACGAGGAAACCAACACTGAAGCTTTCTTT CASNEETNTEAFF
TRBJ1-3 TRBV3-1/TRBV3-2 . . TGTGCCAGCAGCCAAGTCGAACAGGGCTCTGGAAACACCATATATTTT CASSQVEQGSGNTIYF
TRBJ2-2 TRBV7-2 . . TGTGCCAGCAGCTTAGGGGGGCCCCTTGACGGGGAGCTGTTTTTT CASSLGGPLDGELFF
TRBJ1-5 TRBV4-2 . . TGTGCCAGCAGCCAAGGGGACCGAGATCAGCCCCAGCATTTT CASSQGDRDQPQHF
TRBJ2-7 TRBV30 . TRBD1 TGTGCCTTGGACAGGGGGCTTCCTTACGAGCAGTACTTC CALDRGLPYEQYF
TRBJ1-1 TRBV5-6 . . TGTGCCAGCAACTTGGTTGACAGACCGAACACTGAAGCTTTCTTT CASNLVDRPNTEAFF
TRBJ2-5 TRBV7-7 . TRBD1 TGTGCTAGCAGCTTAGGTACAGGGGGCAGGGAAGAGACCCAGTACTTC CASSLGTGGREETQYF
TRBJ2-1 TRBV6-5 . . TGTGCCAGCAGTTACTCGTTAGGGGCACCCTACAATGAGCAGTTCTTC CASSYSLGAPYNEQFF
TRBJ1-2 TRBV4-1 . . TGCGCCAGCAGCCGAGAGGGGAGCAGTGGCTACACCTTC CASSREGSSGYTF
TRBJ2-7 TRBV7-2 . . TGTGCCAGCAGCTGGAAACAGGGAGTCGAGCAGTACTTC CASSWKQGVEQYF
TRBJ2-1 TRBV24-1 . . TGTGCCACCAGTGATAGCCAGGACTCCTACAATGAGCAGTTCTTC CATSDSQDSYNEQFF
TRBJ1-5 TRBV5-8 . TRBD1 TGTGCCAGCTATCCTAAAGGGACAGGAGTTCAGCCCCAGCATTTT CASYPKGTGVQPQHF
TRBJ1-2 TRBV27 . TRBD1 TGTGCCAGCAGTTCGGCAGGGGGCTATGGCTACACCTTC CASSSAGGYGYTF
TRBJ1-5 TRBV10-3 once . TGTGCCATAGGGGCCCCCAATCAGCCCCAGCATTTT CAIGAPNQPQHF
TRBJ1-4 TRBV7-2 . TRBD1 TGTGCCAGCAGCCCCCGACCGGGACAGGCAAATGAAAAACTGTTTTTT CASSPRPGQANEKLFF
TRBJ2-3 TRBV5-6 . . TGTGCCAGCAGTCCTGGCGGGGTCGGGTATACGCAGTATTTT CASSPGGVGYTQYF
TRBJ1-5 TRBV18 . . TGTGCCAGCTCACCCGTGGCGGAGGGTCTGGGACAGCCCCAGCATTTT CASSPVAEGLGQPQHF
TRBJ2-2 TRBV7-8 . TRBD2 TGTGCCAGCACCCAACGGGCGGGGGGCATTTCGAGCACCGGGGAGCTGTTTTTT CASTQRAGGISSTGELFF
TRBJ1-2 TRBV18 . TRBD1 TGTGCCAGCTCACCCATGACAGGGGGCGCAGACTATGGCTACACCTTC CASSPMTGGADYGYTF
TRBJ2-7 TRBV2 . . TGTGCCAGCAGGGGACCGACTTTCGGCTCTAGCGAGCAGTACTTC CASRGPTFGSSEQYF
TRBJ1-1 TRBV27 . . TGTGCCACCAGGAGAAATGAGGGGGCTGAAGCTTTCTTT CATRRNEGAEAFF
TRBJ1-4 TRBV4-2 few TRBD1 TGTGCCAGCAGCCAAGGTGGGACAGGACCCGAAAAACTGTTTTTT CASSQGGTGPEKLFF
TRBJ1-5 TRBV7-8 . . TGTGCCAGCAGCACTACTCACGAACGGGGGGTGTACAATCAGCCCCAGCATTTT CASSTTHERGVYNQPQHF
TRBJ1-1 TRBV25-1 once . TGTGCCACCGGTAACGGGTACACTGAAGCTTTCTTT CATGNGYTEAFF
TRBJ1-2 TRBV19 . . TGTGCCAGTAGTGAGAGACAGACTACCATCGGCTACACCTTC CASSERQTTIGYTF
TRBJ1-2 TRBV7-2 few . TGTGCCAGCAGCTTATCCCCCTCCGATGGCTACACCTTC CASSLSPSDGYTF
TRBJ1-3 TRBV11-2 . . TGTGCCAGCAGCTTAGGAGAACACTCTGGAAACACCATATATTTT CASSLGEHSGNTIYF
TRBJ1-2 TRBV15 . TRBD1 TGTGCCACCAGCAGCAGGGGGACTTTTGGCTACACCTTC CATSSRGTFGYTF
TRBJ1-5 TRBV19 once TRBD1 TGTGCCAGTACCGGACAGGGGGTTCAGCCCCAGCATTTT CASTGQGVQPQHF
TRBJ2-1 TRBV5-4 . . TGTGCCAGCAGCTTCAAAATCCGGGACTCAACCTACAATGAGCAGTTCTTC CASSFKIRDSTYNEQFF
TRBJ2-7 TRBV20-1 . . TGCAGTGCTTCTATGAATTTCGGGCAGTACTTC CSASMNFGQYF
TRBJ2-1 TRBV5-1 . . TGCGCCAGCATTGGGGGTTTGGGCAATGAGCAGTTCTTC CASIGGLGNEQFF
TRBJ1-5 TRBV14 . . TGTGCCAGCAGCCAGTCGGACTATCAGCCCCAGCATTTT CASSQSDYQPQHF
TRBJ1-1 TRBV20-1 . . TGCAGTGCCCCGGACAGCACTGAAGCTTTCTTT CSAPDSTEAFF
TRBJ2-3 TRBV20-1 . . TGCAGTGCTATTCACGGCGATACGCAGTATTTT CSAIHGDTQYF
TRBJ1-1 TRBV6-2/TRBV6-3 . . TGTGCCAGCAGTTACGCAACACGAAACACTGAAGCTTTCTTT CASSYATRNTEAFF
TRBJ2-7 TRBV30 once TRBD1 TGTGCCTGGAGCGAAGGGACAGGGAGCTACGAGCAGTACTTC CAWSEGTGSYEQYF
TRBJ1-2 TRBV11-2 . . TGTGCCAGCAGCTTTGACGTGTATGGCTACACCTTC CASSFDVYGYTF
TRBJ2-7 TRBV5-5 . . TGTGCCAGCAGCGTAAATCCCGGGACGCCTAATCTGGAGCAGTACTTC CASSVNPGTPNLEQYF
TRBJ1-1 TRBV11-2 . . TGTGCCAGCAGCTTTGGTCTTCGCACTGAAGCTTTCTTT CASSFGLRTEAFF
TRBJ1-6 TRBV19 . . TGTGCCAGTAGTATAAAGGAGGGACCGAGCACCTATAATTCACCCCTCCACTTT CASSIKEGPSTYNSPLHF
TRBJ2-5 TRBV10-3 . TRBD2 TGTGCCATCAGTGGCCAGGCACTAGCGGGGGAAGGGACCCAGTACTTC CAISGQALAGEGTQYF
TRBJ2-1 TRBV11-3 . TRBD2 TGTGCCAGCAGCTCCGGGACTAGCTTAATCAATGAGCAGTTCTTC CASSSGTSLINEQFF
TRBJ1-1 TRBV14 . . TGTGCCAGCGGGAGGAGTTTCACTGAAGCTTTCTTT CASGRSFTEAFF
TRBJ1-1 TRBV5-1 . . TGCGCCAGCAGCGATCGAGACAGCAACACTGAAGCTTTCTTT CASSDRDSNTEAFF
TRBJ1-1 TRBV5-6 . . TGTGCCAGCAGTCTTAGGACGGGGGAAGCTTTCTTT CASSLRTGEAFF
TRBJ2-2 TRBV30 . . TGTGCCTGGAGTTCAACGAACACCGGGGAGCTGTTTTTT CAWSSTNTGELFF
TRBJ1-3 TRBV6-5 . . TGTGCCAGCAGCGGACAGTTCTCTGGAAACACCATATATTTT CASSGQFSGNTIYF
TRBJ1-4 TRBV18 . . TGTGCCAGCTCACCGGAGGCGGATAATGAAAAACTGTTTTTT CASSPEADNEKLFF